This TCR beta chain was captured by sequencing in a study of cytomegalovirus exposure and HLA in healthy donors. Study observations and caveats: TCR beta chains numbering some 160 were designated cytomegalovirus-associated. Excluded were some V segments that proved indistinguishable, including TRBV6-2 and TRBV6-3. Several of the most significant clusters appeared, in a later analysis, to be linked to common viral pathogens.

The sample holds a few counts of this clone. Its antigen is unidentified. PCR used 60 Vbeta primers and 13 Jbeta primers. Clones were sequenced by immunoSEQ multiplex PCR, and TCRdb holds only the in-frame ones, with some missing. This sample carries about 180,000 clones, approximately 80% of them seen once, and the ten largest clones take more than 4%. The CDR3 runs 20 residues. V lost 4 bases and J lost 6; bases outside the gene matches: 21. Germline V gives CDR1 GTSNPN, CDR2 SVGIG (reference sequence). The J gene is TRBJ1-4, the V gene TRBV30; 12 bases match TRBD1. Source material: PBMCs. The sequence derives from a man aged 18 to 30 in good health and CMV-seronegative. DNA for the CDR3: TGTGCCTGGACAGGTATATCCACCGGGACAGGGGGCCGGCGCTATGAAAAACTGTTTTTT. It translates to CAWTGISTGTGGRRYEKLFF.